These 21 T cell receptor beta chains were sequenced from one sample in a study of T cell repertoires in cytomegalovirus infection. TCRdb re-called the reads through MiXCR, storing one row per CDR3 protein. The sample records 110,000 to 150,000 distinct CDR3 sequences, more than 30% being singletons. No antigens are known for them. The sample consisted of CD8+ T cells from cultured PBMCs, taken from culture after CMV antigen stimulation. The receptor set was obtained from a human donor in good health (CMV status not recorded). Some clones in this sample may be carry-over from other donors' samples.

This clonotype has more than one count but fewer than ten. The chain has TRBV6-1 and TRBJ2-1; 13 bases match TRBD2. The CDR3 totals 16 residues. The ends lost 4 bases at V and 8 bases at J; junction bases unmatched: 8. The germline V gene has CDR1 MNHNS and CDR2 SASEGT. CDR3 in DNA: TGTGCCAGCAGTGCGACTAGCGGGGGGACATTGGATGAGCAGTTCTTC. Protein: CASSATSGGTLDEQFF.

This clonotype was detected a few times. The V and J genes are TRBV2 and TRBJ2-3, with a weak D call TRBD1 (5 bases). The ends were cut back, 2 bases at V and 4 bases at J, with 10 bases in the middle. From germline, CDR1 is SNHLY and CDR2 FYNNEI. CDR3 size: 14 residues. CDR3 coding DNA: TGTGCCAGCAGTGAAAGGGGAAGCCCAGATACGCAGTATTTT. Amino acids: CASSERGSPDTQYF.

The V and J genes are TRBV27 and TRBJ2-3; TRBD2 matches at 9 bases. This CDR3 is built from 15 residues. With 6 bases clipped from V and 0 bases from J, the junction kept 4 bases outside the gene matches. Germline assignment: CDR1 MNHEY and CDR2 SMNVEV (reference sequence). CDR3 nucleotides: TGTGCCAGCAGCTTTCTAGCGGGGAGCACAGATACGCAGTATTTT. Its translation: CASSFLAGSTDTQYF.

The CDR3 DNA reads as TGTGCCAGCAGCTTACGTATTGTAGCGGGGGGGCCTAATGAGCAGTTCTTC. This gives the protein CASSLRIVAGGPNEQFF. This chain joins TRBV7-6 and TRBJ2-1; TRBD2 matches 11 bases. CDR1 is SGHVS and CDR2 is FNYEAQ in the germline V gene. The V gene end was trimmed by 2 bases and the J gene end by 7 bases; junction bases not matched to a gene: 10. CDR3 length: 17 amino acids.

Turning to this clonotype: One base away lies a much larger clone, so this may be a sequencing read error. The DNA is omitted, as the CDR3 cannot be located on it reliably, and the CDR3 follows TCRdb's listing. The chain combines TRBV29-1 with TRBJ1-2. The CDR3 length is 12 residues, termini included. Germline V gene sequence: CDR1 SQVTM, CDR2 ANQGSEA. The CDR3: CSVATDFYGCTF.

The CDR3 DNA reads TGTGCCAGCAGCCCTCGACTGTCCTACGAGCAGTACTTC. Translation: CASSPRLSYEQYF. The rearrangement uses TRBV7-2 and TRBJ2-7; D is unresolved. Germline CDR1 and CDR2: SGHTA and FQGNSA. With 5 bases removed from V and 1 base from J, the gap between germline ends came to 9 bases. The CDR3 is 13 amino acids. Full variable domain (remainder filled in from reference TRBV7-2 and TRBJ2-7): GAGVSQSPSNKVTEKGKDVELRCDPISGHTALYWYRQSLGQGLEFLIYFQGNSAPDKSGLPSDRFSAERTGGSVSTLTIQRTQQEDSAVYLCASSPRLSYEQYFGPGTRLTVT.

CDR3 in amino acids: CASSSDTFSTDTQYF. DNA of the CDR3: TGTGCCAGCAGCTCCGACACTTTTAGCACAGATACGCAGTATTTT. V gene TRBV12-3 or TRBV12-4 combines with J gene TRBJ2-3; D call uncertain. V lost 6 bases to trimming and J lost 0 bases, with 13 bases between them. The CDR3 is made up of 15 amino acids.

Ten or more counts support this clonotype. The rearrangement joins TRBV12-3 or TRBV12-4 to TRBJ2-3; D is undetermined. This CDR3 is 11 amino acids long. V lost 0 bases and J 6 bases, leaving 1 base between the germline ends. The chain's CDR3 is CASSLADTQYF. DNA for the CDR3: TGTGCCAGCAGTTTAGCCGATACGCAGTATTTT.

This clonotype was seen a few times. The genes are TRBV4-1 and TRBJ1-6; D may be TRBD1 (6 bases). This CDR3 contains 14 residues. From germline, CDR1 is MGHRA and CDR2 YSYEKL. The V end was cut by 7 bases, the J end by 7 bases, with 14 bases between. CDR3 DNA: TGCGCCAGCACCGGGGGGGCCAACAATTCACCCCTCCACTTT. Its translation is CASTGGANNSPLHF.

The V gene is TRBV6-8, the J gene TRBJ1-1; D is undetermined. The germline V gene has CDR1 MNHGY and CDR2 SAAAGT. Trimming stripped 1 base from V and 1 base from J, with 7 bases between. This CDR3 is built from 14 residues. CDR3 sequence reads: CASSYYGGNTEAFF. The CDR3 coding sequence is TGTGCCAGCAGTTACTACGGCGGGAACACTGAAGCTTTCTTT.

The chain has TRBV5-4 and TRBJ2-5, with 7 bases that match TRBD1. Germline V gene sequence: CDR1 SGHNT, CDR2 YYREEE (reference sequence). With 5 bases clipped from V and 2 bases from J, the junction kept 6 bases outside the gene matches. This CDR3 has 14 amino acids. CDR3 amino acids: CASRTGALQETQYF. CDR3 DNA: TGTGCCAGCAGAACAGGGGCTCTTCAAGAGACCCAGTACTTC.

The CDR3 loop is CSARPAPGGNTEAFF. CDR3 nucleotides: TGCAGTGCTAGACCCGCCCCGGGGGGGAACACTGAAGCTTTCTTT. V and J are TRBV20-1 and TRBJ1-1; tentatively, D is TRBD1 (5 bases). Germline V gene sequence: CDR1 DFQATT, CDR2 SNEGSKA (reference sequence). The germline V and J ends were trimmed by 2 bases and 1 base, with 14 bases remaining between them. CDR3 length: 15 amino acids.

The chain is built from TRBV24-1 and TRBJ2-3; TRBD1 matches at 7 bases. The CDR3 is made up of 16 amino acids. The ends lost 4 bases at V and 2 bases at J; junction bases unmatched: 8. Germline V gene sequence: CDR1 KGHDR, CDR2 SFDVKD. CDR3 region: CATSDPGQTYTDTQYF. The CDR3 coding sequence is TGTGCCACCAGTGACCCGGGACAGACCTACACAGATACGCAGTATTTT.

This clonotype was counted at least ten times. This CDR3 is CASSLKRTYEQYF. As DNA, the CDR3 is TGTGCCAGCAGCTTAAAACGGACCTACGAGCAGTACTTC. This chain uses TRBV7-2 with TRBJ2-7; D call uncertain. Germline CDR1 reads SGHTA; CDR2 reads FQGNSA. The CDR3 is made up of 13 amino acids. The ends were cut back, 2 bases at V and 2 bases at J, with 7 bases in the middle.

The chain is built from TRBV7-3 and TRBJ1-4; no firm D call. Germline V gene lookup returns CDR1 SGHTA and CDR2 FQGTGA. V was trimmed by 6 bases and J by 1 base, leaving 18 bases between them. The CDR3 extends over 17 amino acids. As DNA, the CDR3 is TGTGCCAGCAGTTCTACCCGAGGGCGAGGAACTAATGAAAAACTGTTTTTT. This codes for CASSSTRGRGTNEKLFF.

The chain recombines TRBV9 with TRBJ2-5; a possible D gene is TRBD1 (5 bases). V lost 0 bases and J 2 bases, leaving 5 bases between the germline ends. Germline assignment: CDR1 SGDLS and CDR2 YYNGEE. There are 13 residues in the CDR3. This chain's CDR3 is CASSVGQQETQYF. The DNA of the CDR3 is TGTGCCAGCAGCGTAGGACAGCAAGAGACCCAGTACTTC.

J is TRBJ2-7 and V is TRBV4-1; D not resolved. Germline V gives CDR1 MGHRA, CDR2 YSYEKL. There are 13 residues in the CDR3. V was trimmed by 1 base and J by 1 base, leaving 5 bases between them. In DNA, the CDR3 is TGCGCCAGCAGCCAAGCTGTATCCTACGAGCAGTACTTC. This translates into CASSQAVSYEQYF.

The genes are TRBV12-3 or TRBV12-4 and TRBJ2-2, with D unclear. This CDR3 has 12 amino acids. V gave up 6 bases and J gave up 6 bases, with 8 bases separating them. In nucleotides, the CDR3 is TGTGCCAGCAGCCATGGGTCCGGGGAGCTGTTTTTT. Translating it yields CASSHGSGELFF.

This clonotype was seen ten or more times. The genes are TRBV12-3 or TRBV12-4 and TRBJ2-1; 9 bases are a match to TRBD1. The CDR3 sequence is 14 residues long. The V gene end was trimmed by 5 bases and the J gene end by 3 bases; junction bases not matched to a gene: 2. CDR3 loop: CASSPGQGYNEQFF. The CDR3 bases are TGTGCCAGCAGTCCGGGACAGGGCTACAATGAGCAGTTCTTC.

This clonotype has more than one count but fewer than ten. V usage is TRBV2 and J usage is TRBJ2-1; D not resolved. The CDR3 has 15 residues. Germline V CDR1 and CDR2: SNHLY, FYNNEI. Trimming took off 2 bases at V and 9 bases at J, with 17 bases between the two ends. CDR3 loop: CASSELGSSLGEQFF. CDR3 nucleotides: TGTGCCAGCAGTGAATTGGGTTCCTCTCTAGGTGAGCAGTTCTTC.

This chain links TRBV4-2 with TRBJ2-2; 7 positions agree with TRBD1. The germline V gene encodes CDR1 LGHNA and CDR2 YNFKEQ. CDR3 size: 17 residues. Losses at the gene ends were 3 bases for V and 0 bases for J; bases not matched to a gene: 7. DNA of the CDR3: TGTGCCAGCAGCCAGGACGGGGACAGCTCGAACACCGGGGAGCTGTTTTTT. Translating gives CASSQDGDSSNTGELFF.